What follows are 30 T cell receptor beta chains derived from one specimen sequenced in a study of shared clonotypes between healthy human individuals. The method was immunoSEQ multiplex PCR; TCRdb's version includes in-frame clones alone and lacks a portion of them. The sample records some 1,400,000 clones, roughly 96% being singletons. The sequencing input was naive CD4+ T cells sorted from blood. Subset specified: CD45RA+ positively selected. Every receptor here comes from a young man in good health.

The J gene is TRBJ2-6, the V gene TRBV5-4; D is unclear. The CDR3 spans 15 residues. The germline gives CDR1 SGHNT, CDR2 YYREEE (reference sequence). V was clipped by 7 bases and J by 0 bases, with 11 bases between them. CDR3 loop: CASAGRDSGANVLTF. CDR3 in DNA: TGTGCCAGCGCTGGTAGGGACTCTGGGGCCAACGTCCTGACTTTC.

J is TRBJ2-1 and V is TRBV18; D may be TRBD2 (5 bases). With 6 bases removed from V and 1 base from J, the gap between germline ends came to 13 bases. Germline CDR1 is KGHSH and CDR2 is LQKENI. This CDR3 comprises 15 residues. The CDR3 here is CASSLSVPSYNEQFF. CDR3 DNA sequence: TGTGCCAGCTCCCTTAGCGTACCGTCCTACAATGAGCAGTTCTTC.

The gene calls are TRBV28 and TRBJ2-1; D is unresolved. CDR3 size: 12 residues. With 7 bases removed from V and 7 bases from J, the gap between germline ends came to 11 bases. The V gene's germline CDR1 is MDHEN and CDR2 SYDVKM. The CDR3 spells CASTKRLNEQFF. The CDR3 DNA is TGTGCCAGCACCAAAAGACTTAATGAGCAGTTCTTC.

This sequence joins TRBV7-2 and TRBJ2-1; TRBD2 aligns across 13 bases. Trimming cost V 5 bases and J 6 bases; bases outside gene matches: 7. There are 16 residues in the CDR3. The V gene's germline CDR1 is SGHTA and CDR2 FQGNSA. CDR3 amino acids: CASSPTRLAGGNEQFF. CDR3 nucleotide sequence: TGTGCCAGCAGCCCGACCCGACTAGCGGGGGGCAATGAGCAGTTCTTC.

This clone has only a few counts. As DNA, the CDR3 is TGTGCCACCTCGTCAGAGAGCGGGAGTCTGGGGGAGACCCAGTACTTC. Protein: CATSSESGSLGETQYF. The gene calls are TRBV7-2 and TRBJ2-5; TRBD2 agrees at 8 bases. Germline loops: CDR1 SGHTA, CDR2 FQGNSA. The CDR3 length is 16 residues. The trim removed 10 bases at V and 5 bases at J, leaving 18 bases unmatched. Complete variable domain (other parts from reference TRBV7-2 and TRBJ2-5): GAGVSQSPSNKVTEKGKDVELRCDPISGHTALYWYRQSLGQGLEFLIYFQGNSAPDKSGLPSDRFSAERTGGSVSTLTIQRTQQEDSAVYLCATSSESGSLGETQYFGPGTRLLVL.

The chain links TRBV7-9 to TRBJ2-7; 11 bases line up with TRBD2. After removal of 5 bases from V and 6 bases from J, the junction contained 15 bases not matched to a gene. The CDR3 contains 17 residues. Germline CDR1 and CDR2: SEHNR and FQNEAQ (reference sequence). The CDR3 nucleotides are TGTGCCAGCAGCCAGGGGAACATAGCGGGAGGGCCCGGCGAGCAGTACTTC. The encoded protein is CASSQGNIAGGPGEQYF.

This clone has more than one count but fewer than ten. Other DNA sequences in this sample translate to the same CDR3. The genes are TRBV7-2 and TRBJ1-1; perhaps TRBD1 as D (5 bases). The CDR3 covers 13 residues. V lost 2 bases, J lost 2 bases, and 6 bases lay in between. Looked up from germline, CDR1 is SGHTA and CDR2 is FQGNSA. CDR3 region: CASSLRGNTEAFF. Here the CDR3 DNA reads TGTGCCAGCAGCTTAAGGGGTAACACTGAAGCTTTCTTT.

The CDR3: CAWSGGRGQNTEAFF. The CDR3 nucleotides are TGTGCCTGGAGTGGGGGGAGGGGACAGAACACTGAAGCTTTCTTT. V gene TRBV30 combines with J gene TRBJ1-1; weak D call: TRBD1 (6 bases). The CDR3 contains 15 residues. Trimming shortened V by 1 base and J by 1 base, and 13 bases separated the two germline ends. Germline V lookup: CDR1 GTSNPN, CDR2 SVGIG (reference sequence). The full variable domain, with the rest looked up from reference TRBV30 and TRBJ1-1, is SQTIHQWPATLVQPVGSPLSLECTVEGTSNPNLYWYRQAAGRGLQLLFYSVGIGQISSEVPQNLSASRPQDRQFILSSKKLLLSDSGFYLCAWSGGRGQNTEAFFGQGTRLTVV.

In its sample, this clone was seen once. The chain recombines TRBV28 with TRBJ1-3, with a possible D match to TRBD1 (6 bases). CDR3 length: 15 residues. The germline gives CDR1 MDHEN, CDR2 SYDVKM. With 4 bases removed from V and 4 bases from J, the gap between germline ends came to 14 bases. The CDR3 DNA sequence: TGTGCCAGCAGTTCCTCCGGACAGTCAGGAAACACCATATATTTT. This codes for CASSSSGQSGNTIYF.

The chain links TRBV6-1 to TRBJ1-2, with TRBD1 as a possible D gene (6 bases). CDR1 and CDR2 (germline): MNHNS, SASEGT. This CDR3 has 13 residues. The V and J ends lost 6 bases and 3 bases respectively, with 11 bases between them. DNA of the CDR3: TGTGCCAGCAGCTACAGGGATCACTATGGCTACACCTTC. It encodes CASSYRDHYGYTF.

CDR3 loop: CASSLVGGWDNQPQHF. As DNA, the CDR3 is TGTGCCAGCAGCTTGGTGGGAGGGTGGGACAATCAGCCCCAGCATTTT. The chain links TRBV7-2 to TRBJ1-5; D remains unclear. Germline V gene sequence: CDR1 SGHTA, CDR2 FQGNSA. Trimming took off 3 bases at V and 3 bases at J, with 15 bases between the two ends. The CDR3 extends over 16 amino acids.

This clone showed up just once. The DNA of the CDR3 is TGCGCCAGCAGCTTTGGGGACAGGGCCTACGAGCAGTACTTC. Translation: CASSFGDRAYEQYF. The J gene is TRBJ2-7, the V gene TRBV5-1, with 9 positions matching TRBD1. This CDR3 contains 14 residues. CDR1 SGHRS and CDR2 YFSETQ come from the germline V gene. After removal of 2 bases from V and 2 bases from J, the junction contained 2 bases not matched to a gene.

This sequence joins TRBV6-5 and TRBJ2-1; possible D gene TRBD2, 5 bases. Germline V CDR1 and CDR2: MNHEY, SVGAGI. Trimming cost V 7 bases and J 0 bases, with 13 bases left between them. The CDR3 runs 15 residues. The CDR3 sequence: CASTLRARSYNEQFF. The CDR3 region has the DNA TGTGCCAGCACCCTGAGGGCCCGCTCCTACAATGAGCAGTTCTTC.

The gene calls are TRBV27 and TRBJ1-5; TRBD1 might be the D (6 bases). The ends were cut back, 3 bases at V and 5 bases at J, with 11 bases in the middle. The CDR3 is 14 residues long. The V gene's germline CDR1 is MNHEY and CDR2 SMNVEV (reference sequence). CDR3 region: CASSFTGYYQPQHF. Written as DNA, the CDR3 is TGTGCCAGCAGTTTTACAGGGTACTATCAGCCCCAGCATTTT.

CDR3 bases: TGTGCCAGCTCACCTAGCGGGAGGGCCCTCGAGCAGTACTTC. It yields the protein CASSPSGRALEQYF. The V call is TRBV18, the J call TRBJ2-7; TRBD2 matches at 11 bases. Losses at the gene ends were 3 bases for V and 6 bases for J; bases not matched to a gene: 4. CDR1 and CDR2 from the germline V gene are KGHSH and LQKENI. This CDR3 has 14 amino acids.

This chain joins TRBV28 and TRBJ1-2; TRBD1 is a possible D gene (5 bases). The germline CDR1 and CDR2 sequences are MDHEN and SYDVKM. The germline V and J ends were trimmed by 2 bases and 8 bases, with 15 bases remaining between them. This CDR3 comprises 14 residues. The CDR3 DNA reads TGTGCCAGCAGTTTAAGCGTTGCAGGGAAGGGCTACACCTTC. Residues: CASSLSVAGKGYTF.

The V gene is TRBV2, the J gene TRBJ2-1; TRBD2 matches 10 bases. Germline CDR1 SNHLY, CDR2 FYNNEI. The length of the CDR3 is 15 residues. The ends lost 5 bases at V and 2 bases at J; junction bases unmatched: 3. CDR3 bases: TGTGCCAGCAGTTCTAGCGGGAGCACCTACAATGAGCAGTTCTTC. Protein product: CASSSSGSTYNEQFF. Combining the CDR3 with reference TRBV2 and TRBJ2-1 gives the whole variable domain EPEVTQTPSHQVTQMGQEVILRCVPISNHLYFYWYRQILGQKVEFLVSFYNNEISEKSEIFDDQFSVERPDGSNFTLKIRSTKLEDSAMYFCASSSSGSTYNEQFFGPGTRLTVL.

This chain connects TRBV5-1 to TRBJ2-2; D may be TRBD1 or TRBD2 (7 bases each). Looked up from germline, CDR1 is SGHRS and CDR2 is YFSETQ. V lost 7 bases to trimming and J lost 3 bases, with 10 bases between them. The CDR3 length is 13 residues. CDR3 bases: TGCGCCAGCTCAGGGGGGGACACCGGGGAGCTGTTTTTT. It specifies CASSGGDTGELFF.

The gene calls are TRBV4-1 and TRBJ2-7; unclear D gene. CDR3 length: 14 residues. Per germline, CDR1 MGHRA and CDR2 YSYEKL. Trimming left V 0 bases short and J 6 bases short, with 12 bases between. CDR3 nucleotide sequence: TGCGCCAGCAGCCAAGAGATCCGTAGACGCGAGCAGTACTTC. Protein sequence: CASSQEIRRREQYF.

This clone appeared a single time. J is TRBJ2-1 and V is TRBV27; D is uncertain. CDR3 length: 16 residues. Trimming removed 6 bases at V and 8 bases at J, with 23 bases between. The germline V gene encodes CDR1 MNHEY and CDR2 SMNVEV (reference sequence). The CDR3 DNA follows: TGTGCCAGCAGGAAGAACCGGGCCCTCAGGTTTGATGAGCAGTTCTTC. Translating it yields CASRKNRALRFDEQFF.

The chain is built from TRBV25-1 and TRBJ2-7, with 7 bases matching TRBD2. The germline V gene has CDR1 MGHDK and CDR2 SYGVNS. This CDR3 region has 14 residues. V shed 6 bases, J shed 0 bases, and the junction held 5 bases outside the gene matches. This chain's CDR3 is CASSRIAGSYEQYF. Written as DNA, the CDR3 is TGTGCCAGCAGCCGGATAGCGGGCTCCTACGAGCAGTACTTC.

The rearrangement uses TRBV28 and TRBJ2-7; D gene uncertain. Trimming removed 4 bases at V and 2 bases at J, with 9 bases between. The CDR3 has 13 residues. CDR1 is MDHEN, CDR2 SYDVKM, per germline. CDR3 in DNA: TGTGCCAGCAGTTCCGGGCCCCCCTACGAGCAGTACTTC. Protein product: CASSSGPPYEQYF.

This sequence joins TRBV19 and TRBJ2-2; D is ambiguous. Germline V CDR1 and CDR2: LNHDA, SQIVND (reference sequence). Trimming took off 5 bases at V and 5 bases at J, with 21 bases between the two ends. The CDR3 has 17 amino acids. This CDR3 reads CASSVGRSVVRTGELFF. DNA for the CDR3: TGTGCCAGTAGTGTCGGAAGGTCGGTAGTCCGGACCGGGGAGCTGTTTTTT.

This chain joins TRBV27 and TRBJ2-7; D is possibly TRBD2 (7 bases). CDR1 and CDR2 from the germline V gene are MNHEY and SMNVEV (reference sequence). V was clipped by 8 bases and J by 6 bases, with 17 bases between them. This CDR3 contains 13 residues. DNA of the CDR3: TGTGCCAGCGCCGATGGGAGGGGGGGCGAGCAGTACTTC. Amino acid sequence: CASADGRGGEQYF.

The chain carries TRBV6-5 and TRBJ2-7; tentative D call: TRBD2 (5 bases). This CDR3 has 15 amino acids. Trimming shortened V by 0 bases and J by 2 bases, and 11 bases separated the two germline ends. Germline values: CDR1 MNHEY, CDR2 SVGAGI. The chain's CDR3 is CASSYSAGRTYEQYF. The CDR3 bases are TGTGCCAGCAGTTACTCTGCGGGCCGTACCTACGAGCAGTACTTC.

The chain is built from TRBV9 and TRBJ2-7; 8 bases match TRBD2. The germline V gene encodes CDR1 SGDLS and CDR2 YYNGEE. CDR3 size: 14 residues. The trim removed 4 bases at V and 4 bases at J, leaving 7 bases unmatched. In nucleotides, the CDR3 is TGTGCCAGCAGCAAAGAGCGGGAGTGGTACGAGCAGTACTTC. It specifies CASSKEREWYEQYF.

This clone was recorded only once. The CDR3 region is CASSLARIGRGGNQPQHF. CDR3 coding DNA: TGTGCCAGCAGCTTAGCGCGGATCGGGAGGGGGGGCAATCAGCCCCAGCATTTT. This rearrangement joins TRBV7-9 to TRBJ1-5; possibly TRBD1 for D (6 bases). The germline V and J ends were trimmed by 0 bases and 2 bases, with 17 bases remaining between them. The CDR3 covers 18 residues. The germline CDR1 and CDR2 sequences are SEHNR and FQNEAQ (reference sequence).

This clone was recorded once. CDR3 sequence (DNA): TGTGCCAGTAGTATATCCGTCACAGGGGCGGTCAAAGAGACCCAGTACTTC. As protein: CASSISVTGAVKETQYF. V usage is TRBV19 and J usage is TRBJ2-5; 7 nucleotides align to TRBD1. Trimming cost V 2 bases and J 3 bases; bases outside gene matches: 12. The CDR3 loop spans 17 amino acids. Germline-derived CDR1 and CDR2 are LNHDA and SQIVND (reference sequence).

The chain carries TRBV11-2 and TRBJ2-4, with 8 bases fitting TRBD2. CDR1 SGHAT and CDR2 FQNNGV come from the germline V gene. The CDR3 is made up of 18 amino acids. After removal of 5 bases from V and 0 bases from J, the junction contained 12 bases not matched to a gene. The CDR3 protein is CASSPLAGAALAKNIQYF. CDR3 DNA sequence: TGTGCCAGCAGCCCGCTAGCGGGCGCCGCCTTAGCCAAAAACATTCAGTACTTC.

The V and J genes are TRBV4-1 and TRBJ2-7; D not resolved. The germline V gene encodes CDR1 MGHRA and CDR2 YSYEKL. This CDR3 has 17 residues. Between the trimmed V and J ends, which lost 1 base and 6 bases, there was a span of 22 bases. CDR3 residues: CASSQVSGNFPSGEQYF. The CDR3 DNA reads as TGCGCCAGCAGCCAAGTTTCTGGGAACTTTCCGTCGGGCGAGCAGTACTTC.